One T cell receptor (beta chain) is described in this entry. The data originate from a study of regulatory T cells in long-lasting Graves disease. Time point indicated: persistent/refractory GD, antithyroid drugs over 5 years with positive TRAb. The TCR library was prepared using RNA isolated from PBMCs. With iRepertoire HTBI primers and Arm-PCR of CDR3 regions, TCR beta libraries were built. TCRdb fed the multiplex PCR reads into MiXCR, producing one record per CDR3 protein. Of 650,000 to 850,000 distinct CDR3 sequences listed, 25% to 35% are singletons. Trimming cost V 0 bases and J 4 bases; bases outside gene matches: 3. CDR1 and CDR2 from the germline V gene are SGDLS and YYNGEE. The CDR3 loop spans 14 amino acids.

The J gene is TRBJ1-2, the V gene TRBV9; 7 nucleotides line up with TRBD1. The receptor was derived from a female donor with Graves disease. The source material was peripheral blood mononuclear cells (PBMCs), sampled when the disease was refractory, from a patient treated with antithyroid drugs. Here the CDR3 reads CASSVGGGGYGYTF. The CDR3 DNA reads as TGTGCCAGCAGCGTAGGAGGGGGCGGCTATGGCTACACCTTC.